Following are 18 T cell receptor beta chains from one sample sequenced in a study of shared clonotypes between healthy human individuals. Repertoires were generated with immunoSEQ multiplex PCR, while TCRdb's copy carries only in-frame clones and drops some. The sample has about 960,000 clones; more than 75% are singletons. The specimen sequenced was memory CD4+ T cells sorted from blood. This sample's subset: CD45RA-negative fraction. The receptors derive from a man in his late teens or twenties in good health.

In its sample, this clone was seen once. The chain recombines TRBV28 with TRBJ2-7, with 7 nucleotides matching TRBD2. CDR1 MDHEN and CDR2 SYDVKM come from the germline V gene. The CDR3 is 15 amino acids. V shed 2 bases and J 2 bases; nucleotides not matched to a gene: 6. The CDR3 region has the DNA TGTGCCAGCAGTTTAGAGGGCGGGGGACCCTACGAGCAGTACTTC. It codes for CASSLEGGGPYEQYF.

The table lists this clone with a few counts. V is TRBV19 and J is TRBJ1-1; D not resolved. Trimming removed 6 bases at V and 2 bases at J, with 10 bases between. Per the germline V gene, CDR1 is LNHDA and CDR2 is SQIVND (reference sequence). The length of the CDR3 is 13 residues. The CDR3 nucleotides are TGTGCCAGTAGGCGACACTCTAACACTGAAGCTTTCTTT. It is translated as CASRRHSNTEAFF.

This chain joins TRBV9 and TRBJ2-3; D is undetermined. The V gene's germline CDR1 is SGDLS and CDR2 YYNGEE. Trimming took off 0 bases at V and 11 bases at J, with 10 bases between the two ends. CDR3 length: 12 residues. The CDR3 nucleotides are TGTGCCAGCAGCGTAGGACTGGAGAGGCAGTATTTT. Its protein product is CASSVGLERQYF.

This chain connects TRBV11-2 to TRBJ2-2; no clear D. The CDR3 loop spans 13 amino acids. Trimming stripped 2 bases from V and 4 bases from J, with 5 bases between. CDR1 is SGHAT, CDR2 FQNNGV, per germline. In nucleotides, the CDR3 is TGTGCCAGCAGCTTATTGTCCACCGGGGAGCTGTTTTTT. This codes for CASSLLSTGELFF.

CDR3 protein: CASRADRVGNTIYF. For the CDR3, the DNA is TGCGCCAGCAGGGCGGACAGGGTAGGAAACACCATATATTTT. V and J are TRBV10-1 and TRBJ1-3, with TRBD1 matching over 8 bases. V lost 6 bases to trimming and J lost 4 bases; unmatched junction nucleotides: 5. Germline V gene data show CDR1 as WNHNN and CDR2 as SYGVQD (reference sequence). The CDR3 totals 14 residues.

This sequence joins TRBV21-1 and TRBJ2-1; the table assigns TRBD2, which was not confirmed against the DNA. TRBV21-1 is described as a pseudogene. The CDR3 is made up of 20 amino acids. For the CDR3, the DNA is TGTGCCAGCAGCAAGGGAGGGATCGACAGGCTTAACATCTCCTACAATGAGCAGTTCTTC. This translates into CASSKGGIDRLNISYNEQFF.

The CDR3 sequence: CASSSVGEQYF. CDR3 DNA: TGTGCCAGCAGTTCGGTGGGGGAGCAGTACTTC. The rearrangement links TRBV2 to TRBJ2-7; D is uncertain. The CDR3 has 11 amino acids. V was clipped by 5 bases and J by 7 bases, with 9 bases between them. Looked up from germline, CDR1 is SNHLY and CDR2 is FYNNEI.

As for this clone: The same CDR3 is also encoded by other DNA sequences in this sample. J is TRBJ2-5 and V is TRBV30; 9 nucleotides align to TRBD1. The germline V gene has CDR1 GTSNPN and CDR2 SVGIG (reference sequence). The CDR3 runs 14 residues. With V trimmed by 2 bases and J by 5 bases, 6 bases remained unmatched. The DNA for the CDR3 is TGTGCCTGGAGTCCGGGACAGGGTGGGGAGACCCAGTACTTC. It codes for CAWSPGQGGETQYF.

The rearrangement joins TRBV13 to TRBJ1-3; D unresolved. The CDR3 is 18 residues long. V lost 2 bases, J lost 1 base, and 18 bases lay in between. CDR1 and CDR2 from the germline V gene are PRHDT and FYEKMQ (reference sequence). CDR3 DNA sequence: TGTGCCAGCAGCTTAAACGGCGGGGTGGGTACATCTGGAAACACCATATATTTT. Translating gives CASSLNGGVGTSGNTIYF. The complete variable domain, with remaining parts taken from reference TRBV13 and TRBJ1-3, reads AAGVIQSPRHLIKEKRETATLKCYPIPRHDTVYWYQQGPGQDPQFLISFYEKMQSDKGSIPDRFSAQQFSDYHSELNMSSLELGDSALYFCASSLNGGVGTSGNTIYFGEGSWLTVV.

J is TRBJ2-5 and V is TRBV29-1, with D possibly matching TRBD1 (6 bases). Germline CDR1 and CDR2: SQVTM and ANQGSEA. Trimming shortened V by 2 bases and J by 6 bases, and 16 bases separated the two germline ends. The CDR3 is 14 amino acids. The CDR3 sequence is CSVERGQALKTQYF. The CDR3 DNA reads as TGCAGCGTTGAAAGGGGACAAGCGTTGAAGACCCAGTACTTC.

Points on this clone: Other DNA variants within this sample encode the same CDR3. V and J are TRBV18 and TRBJ2-7; D gene unclear. The CDR3 is made up of 12 amino acids. Germline V lookup: CDR1 KGHSH, CDR2 LQKENI. V dropped 3 bases and J dropped 0 bases, with 3 bases sitting between them. Here the CDR3 DNA reads TGTGCCAGCTCACCCCCCTCCTACGAGCAGTACTTC. It encodes CASSPPSYEQYF. The whole variable domain, remainder taken from reference TRBV18 and TRBJ2-7, is NAGVMQNPRHLVRRRGQEARLRCSPMKGHSHVYWYRQLPEEGLKFMVYLQKENIIDESGMPKERFSAEFPKEGPSILRIQQVVRGDSAAYFCASSPPSYEQYFGPGTRLTVT.

This clone is a singleton in its sample. The genes are TRBV11-1 and TRBJ2-1, with 7 bases fitting TRBD1. Trimming removed 5 bases from V and 3 bases from J; junction bases left unmatched: 4. The CDR3 covers 14 residues. CDR1 and CDR2 from the germline V gene are SGHAT and FQDESV (reference sequence). As DNA, the CDR3 is TGTGCCAGCAGCCCCGGGACAGACTACAATGAGCAGTTCTTC. It encodes CASSPGTDYNEQFF.

The gene calls are TRBV5-1 and TRBJ2-2, with D maybe TRBD1 (6 bases). CDR3 length: 15 amino acids. The V gene lost 4 bases and the J gene lost 1 base, with 11 bases spanning the gap. Germline V gene lookup returns CDR1 SGHRS and CDR2 YFSETQ. CDR3 residues: CASSDQTGNTGELFF. As DNA, the CDR3 is TGCGCCAGCAGCGACCAGACAGGGAACACCGGGGAGCTGTTTTTT.

This clone was seen only once. The chain combines TRBV6-1 with TRBJ2-2; the D gene is possibly TRBD2 (5 bases). The V gene's germline CDR1 is MNHNS and CDR2 SASEGT. The V gene lost 3 bases and the J gene lost 0 bases, with 11 bases spanning the gap. The CDR3 is 16 residues long. CDR3 in amino acids: CASSDWRATNTGELFF. DNA of the CDR3: TGTGCCAGCAGTGATTGGCGGGCGACGAACACCGGGGAGCTGTTTTTT.

The table lists this clone with a few counts. Written as DNA, the CDR3 is TGTGCCACGCAACCTCGACAGGGACGATACGGCAATCAGCCCCAGCATTTT. It encodes CATQPRQGRYGNQPQHF. The V and J genes are TRBV19 and TRBJ1-5; 7 bases match TRBD1. J gave up 2 bases and V 10 bases, and 17 bases lay outside the gene matches. The CDR3 is 17 residues long. Germline lookup yields CDR1 LNHDA and CDR2 SQIVND (reference sequence).

The chain combines TRBV30 with TRBJ1-6; TRBD1 aligns across 7 bases. The length of the CDR3 is 12 residues. Germline V gene data show CDR1 as GTSNPN and CDR2 as SVGIG (reference sequence). Losses at the gene ends were 3 bases for V and 9 bases for J; bases not matched to a gene: 2. CDR3 protein: CAWSGTASPLHF. DNA of the CDR3: TGTGCCTGGAGCGGGACAGCTTCACCCCTCCACTTT.

This chain joins TRBV30 and TRBJ2-3; weak D call: TRBD2 (5 bases). Trimming took off 8 bases at V and 1 base at J, with 13 bases between the two ends. The CDR3 extends over 13 amino acids. Germline V gives CDR1 GTSNPN, CDR2 SVGIG (reference sequence). The CDR3 sequence: CARERRGTDTQYF. The CDR3 bases are TGTGCCAGAGAGCGGAGAGGCACAGATACGCAGTATTTT.

This clone was observed a handful of times. V is TRBV5-1 and J is TRBJ2-2; no firm D call. Germline loops: CDR1 SGHRS, CDR2 YFSETQ. Trimming stripped 0 bases from V and 0 bases from J, with 9 bases between. This CDR3 region has 16 residues. The CDR3 region is CASSLASVANTGELFF. The CDR3 DNA sequence: TGCGCCAGCAGCTTGGCTTCAGTAGCGAACACCGGGGAGCTGTTTTTT.